This T cell receptor (beta chain) was recovered during a study of shared clonotypes between healthy human individuals. Study-wide points: Clonotypes shared by all four sorted-subset donors had higher generation probabilities than non-shared clonotypes. Naive CD4 clonotype sharing across a handful of donors was around 5.5%. Tissues were not sampled, only blood, and their repertoires likely differ. Larger richness was generally estimated for naive than memory subsets.

V was clipped by 7 bases and J by 0 bases, with 9 bases between them. The CDR3 is 14 residues long. CDR1 MGHDK and CDR2 SYGVNS come from the germline V gene. Sequencing was performed with immunoSEQ multiplex PCR; in TCRdb, only in-frame clones are kept and a portion is missing. Of about 2 million clones listed, roughly 95% were seen once; the top ten hold 0.9% to 1.4%. CD8 cells regarded as naive lacked CD45RO, were positively chosen for CCR7, and omitted terminally differentiated effector memory CD45RA+ cells. Note on this clone: Its antigen is currently unknown.

The specimen sequenced was naive CD8+ T cells sorted from blood. The receptor comes from a man younger than 30 in good health. This rearrangement joins TRBV25-1 to TRBJ1-4; D might be TRBD1 (5 bases). In nucleotides, the CDR3 is TGTGCCAGCATGGAGACAGCAACTAATGAAAAACTGTTTTTT. Amino acid sequence: CASMETATNEKLFF. The full variable domain, completed using reference TRBV25-1 and TRBJ1-4, is EADIYQTPRYLVIGTGKKITLECSQTMGHDKMYWYQQDPGMELHLIHYSYGVNSTEKGDLSSESTVSRIRTEHFPLTLESARPSHTSQYLCASMETATNEKLFFGSGTQLSVL.